The 4 T cell receptor beta chains presented below share a single source sample, sequenced in a study of cytomegalovirus exposure and HLA in healthy donors. With 60 Vbeta and 13 Jbeta primers, the PCR was carried out. Assay: immunoSEQ multiplex PCR; the TCRdb copy retains only in-frame clones and omits some. Among 120,000 to 150,000 clones listed, over 60% were seen once. Sequenced: PBMCs. These receptors were obtained from a man in his forties in good health and CMV-seronegative.

This chain links TRBV6-1 with TRBJ1-5; perhaps TRBD1 as D (5 bases). V lost 2 bases, J lost 4 bases, and 12 bases lay in between. Germline loops: CDR1 MNHNS, CDR2 SASEGT. The CDR3 sequence is 15 residues long. CDR3 in DNA: TGTGCCAGCAGTGAACGGCCTCGGGGGAATCAGCCCCAGCATTTT. This gives the protein CASSERPRGNQPQHF.

The CDR3 sequence is CASSLAASEDGYTF. CDR3 bases: TGCGCCAGCAGCTTGGCGGCCAGTGAGGATGGCTACACCTTC. The chain recombines TRBV5-1 with TRBJ1-2; D remains unclear. The CDR3 loop spans 14 amino acids. Trimming shortened V by 0 bases and J by 6 bases, and 12 bases separated the two germline ends. The germline gives CDR1 SGHRS, CDR2 YFSETQ.

This chain links TRBV6-5 with TRBJ2-7, with no clear D. The CDR3 has 14 residues. Trimming pared 6 bases from V and 5 bases from J, leaving 17 bases between. Per germline, CDR1 MNHEY and CDR2 SVGAGI. The CDR3 DNA reads as TGTGCCAGCAGGGTTGGTCCTGGAGCCCACGAGCAGTACTTC. The encoded protein is CASRVGPGAHEQYF.

The chain employs TRBV19 and TRBJ2-4; 14 positions match TRBD2. The CDR3 sequence is 16 residues long. Germline loops: CDR1 LNHDA, CDR2 SQIVND (reference sequence). V shed 1 base, J shed 8 bases, and the junction held 4 bases outside the gene matches. The CDR3 sequence: CASSIGRTSGGHIQYF. The CDR3 region has the DNA TGTGCCAGTAGTATAGGCCGGACTAGCGGGGGGCACATTCAGTACTTC.